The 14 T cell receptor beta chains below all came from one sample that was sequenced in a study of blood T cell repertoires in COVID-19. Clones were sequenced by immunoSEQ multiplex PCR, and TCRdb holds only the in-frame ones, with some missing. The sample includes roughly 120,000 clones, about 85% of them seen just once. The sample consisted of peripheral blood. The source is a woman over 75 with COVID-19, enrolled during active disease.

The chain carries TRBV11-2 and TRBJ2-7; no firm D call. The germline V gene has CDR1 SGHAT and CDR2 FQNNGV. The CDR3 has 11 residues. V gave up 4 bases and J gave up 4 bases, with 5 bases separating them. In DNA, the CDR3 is TGTGCCAGCAGCTCAGGATACGAGCAGTACTTC. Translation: CASSSGYEQYF.

The CDR3 nucleotides are TGTGCCAGCAAAGAGACAGGGGAGGGACAGCCCCAGCATTTT. Its translation: CASKETGEGQPQHF. The chain links TRBV6-5 to TRBJ1-5, with TRBD1 matching 8 bases. The CDR3 length is 14 residues. Germline V gives CDR1 MNHEY, CDR2 SVGAGI. J was trimmed by 7 bases and V by 7 bases; bases with no gene match: 9.

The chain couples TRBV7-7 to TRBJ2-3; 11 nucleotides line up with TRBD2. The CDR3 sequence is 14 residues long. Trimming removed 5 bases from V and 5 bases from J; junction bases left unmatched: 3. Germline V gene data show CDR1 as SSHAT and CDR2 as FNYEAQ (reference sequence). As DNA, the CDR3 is TGTGCCAGCAGCCAAGGGACTAGCGGAGATACGCAGTATTTT. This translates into CASSQGTSGDTQYF.

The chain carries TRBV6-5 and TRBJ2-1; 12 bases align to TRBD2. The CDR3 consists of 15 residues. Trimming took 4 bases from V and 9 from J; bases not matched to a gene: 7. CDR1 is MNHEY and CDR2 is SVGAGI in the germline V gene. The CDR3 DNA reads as TGTGCCAGCAGTTCTCGACTAGCGGGAGAAAGTGAGCAGTTCTTC. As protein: CASSSRLAGESEQFF.

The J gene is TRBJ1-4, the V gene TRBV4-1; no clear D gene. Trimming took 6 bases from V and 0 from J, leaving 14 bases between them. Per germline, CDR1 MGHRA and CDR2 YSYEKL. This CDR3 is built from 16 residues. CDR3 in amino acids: CASRGQITATNEKLFF. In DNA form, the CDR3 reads TGCGCCAGCAGGGGCCAGATAACTGCAACTAATGAAAAACTGTTTTTT.

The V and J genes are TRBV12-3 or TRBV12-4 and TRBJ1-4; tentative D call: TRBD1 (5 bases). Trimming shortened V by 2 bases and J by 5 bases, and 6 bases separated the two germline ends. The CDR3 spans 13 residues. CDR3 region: CASSLSGNEKLFF. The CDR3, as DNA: TGTGCCAGCAGTTTATCAGGGAATGAAAAACTGTTTTTT.

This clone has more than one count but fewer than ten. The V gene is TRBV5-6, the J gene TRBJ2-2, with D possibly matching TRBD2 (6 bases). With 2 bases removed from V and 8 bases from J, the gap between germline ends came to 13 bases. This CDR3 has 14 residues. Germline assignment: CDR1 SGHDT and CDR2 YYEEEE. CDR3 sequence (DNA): TGTGCCAGCAGCTTCGGCGGGAACATTGGGGAGCTGTTTTTT. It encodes CASSFGGNIGELFF.

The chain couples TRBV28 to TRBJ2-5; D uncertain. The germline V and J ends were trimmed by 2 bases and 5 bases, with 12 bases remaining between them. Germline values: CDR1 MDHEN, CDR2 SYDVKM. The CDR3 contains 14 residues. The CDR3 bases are TGTGCCAGCAGTTTAAACAGCTTGTTCGAGACCCAGTACTTC. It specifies CASSLNSLFETQYF.

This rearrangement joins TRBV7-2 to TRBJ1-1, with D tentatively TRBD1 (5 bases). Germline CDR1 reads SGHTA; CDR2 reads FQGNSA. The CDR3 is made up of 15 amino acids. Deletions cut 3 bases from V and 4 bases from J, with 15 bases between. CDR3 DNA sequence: TGTGCCAGCAGCTTCGGAGCCCACAGGTCCACTGAAGCTTTCTTT. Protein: CASSFGAHRSTEAFF.

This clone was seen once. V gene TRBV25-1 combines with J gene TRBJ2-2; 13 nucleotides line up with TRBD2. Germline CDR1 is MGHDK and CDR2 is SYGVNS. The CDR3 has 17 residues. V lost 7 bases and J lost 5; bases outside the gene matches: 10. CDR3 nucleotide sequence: TGTGCCAGCACCCCGCGGACTAGCGGGAGAAGTACCGGGGAGCTGTTTTTT. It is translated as CASTPRTSGRSTGELFF.

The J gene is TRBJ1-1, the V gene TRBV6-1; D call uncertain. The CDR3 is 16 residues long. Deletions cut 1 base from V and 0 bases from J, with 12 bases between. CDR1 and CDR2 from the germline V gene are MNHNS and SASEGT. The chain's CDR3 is CASSEERFSVNTEAFF. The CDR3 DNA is TGTGCCAGCAGTGAAGAGAGGTTTTCCGTGAACACTGAAGCTTTCTTT.

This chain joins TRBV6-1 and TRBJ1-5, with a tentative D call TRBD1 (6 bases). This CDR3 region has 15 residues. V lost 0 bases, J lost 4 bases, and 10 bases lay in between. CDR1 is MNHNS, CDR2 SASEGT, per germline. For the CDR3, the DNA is TGTGCCAGCAGTGAAGCGGACAGCTTGAATCAGCCCCAGCATTTT. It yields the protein CASSEADSLNQPQHF.

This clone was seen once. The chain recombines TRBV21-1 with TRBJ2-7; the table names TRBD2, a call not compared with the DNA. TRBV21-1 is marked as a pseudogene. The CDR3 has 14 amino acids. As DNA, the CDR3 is TGTGCCAGCAGCAAAGGGCCCCCGGGGTACGAGCAGTACTTC. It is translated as CASSKGPPGYEQYF.

The CDR3 DNA is TGTGCCAGCCGAGACAGGGGGAACTATGGCTACACCTTC. Its protein product is CASRDRGNYGYTF. The chain recombines TRBV12-3 or TRBV12-4 with TRBJ1-2; 9 nucleotides align to TRBD1. J lost 2 bases, V lost 8 bases, and 3 bases had no gene match. The CDR3 has 13 residues.